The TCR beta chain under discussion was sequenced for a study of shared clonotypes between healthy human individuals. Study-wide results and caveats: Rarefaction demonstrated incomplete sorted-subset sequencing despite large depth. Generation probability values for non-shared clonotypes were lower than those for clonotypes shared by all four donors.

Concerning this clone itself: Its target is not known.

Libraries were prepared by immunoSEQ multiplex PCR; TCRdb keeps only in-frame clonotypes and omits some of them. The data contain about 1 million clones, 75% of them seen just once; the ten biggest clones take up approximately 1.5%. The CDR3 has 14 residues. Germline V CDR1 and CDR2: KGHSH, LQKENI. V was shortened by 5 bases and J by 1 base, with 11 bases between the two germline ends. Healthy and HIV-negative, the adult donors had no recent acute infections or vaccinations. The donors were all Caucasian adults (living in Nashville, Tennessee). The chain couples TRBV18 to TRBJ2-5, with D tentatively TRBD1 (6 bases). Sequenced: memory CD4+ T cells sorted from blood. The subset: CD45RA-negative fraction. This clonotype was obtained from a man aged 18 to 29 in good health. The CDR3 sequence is CASSIDRSQETQYF. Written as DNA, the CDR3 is TGTGCCAGCTCAATCGACAGGTCCCAAGAGACCCAGTACTTC.